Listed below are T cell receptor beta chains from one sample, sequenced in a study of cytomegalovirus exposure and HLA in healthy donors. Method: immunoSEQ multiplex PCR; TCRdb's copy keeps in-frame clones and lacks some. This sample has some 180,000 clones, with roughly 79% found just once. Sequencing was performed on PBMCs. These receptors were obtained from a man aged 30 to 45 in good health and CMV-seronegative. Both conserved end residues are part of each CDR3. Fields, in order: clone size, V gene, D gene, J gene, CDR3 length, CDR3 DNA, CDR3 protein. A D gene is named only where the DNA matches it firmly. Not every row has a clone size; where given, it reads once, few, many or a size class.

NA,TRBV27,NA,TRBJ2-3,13,TGTGCCAGCAGTTTGCGGGACTCAGATACGCAGTATTTT,CASSLRDSDTQYF
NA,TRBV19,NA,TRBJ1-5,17,TGTGCCAGTAGTGCAACCGGGGGGGGGTATGGGAATCAGCCCCAGCATTTT,CASSATGGGYGNQPQHF
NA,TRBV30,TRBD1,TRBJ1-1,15,TGTGCCTGGAGTGGACGGACAGGCGCCAACACTGAAGCTTTCTTT,CAWSGRTGANTEAFF
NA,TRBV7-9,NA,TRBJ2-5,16,TGTGCCAGCAGCTTATTTATCCTACAGGGCGGGGAGACCCAGTACTTC,CASSLFILQGGETQYF
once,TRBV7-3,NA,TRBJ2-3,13,TGTGCCAGCAGCTCCTCGGTCACAGATACGCAGTATTTT,CASSSSVTDTQYF
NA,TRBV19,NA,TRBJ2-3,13,TGTGCCACTCGGCGGGACCGCACAGATACGCAGTATTTT,CATRRDRTDTQYF
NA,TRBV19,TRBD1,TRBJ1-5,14,TGTGCCAGTAGTATGGGACAGTACAATCAGCCCCAGCATTTT,CASSMGQYNQPQHF
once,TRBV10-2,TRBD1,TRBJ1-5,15,TGCGCCAGCAGCGAATTCCAGGGGGCTCATCAGCCCCAGCATTTT,CASSEFQGAHQPQHF
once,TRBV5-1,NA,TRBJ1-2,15,TGCGCCAGCAGCTTGGTTGCAGGGGTTAACTATGGCTACACCTTC,CASSLVAGVNYGYTF
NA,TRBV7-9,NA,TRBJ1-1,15,TGTGCCAGCAGCTTAGTGCAGGGGTCCGGAACTGAAGCTTTCTTT,CASSLVQGSGTEAFF
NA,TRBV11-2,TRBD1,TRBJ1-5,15,TGTGCCAGCAGCTTAGACCGGGACAGGGATCAGCCCCAGCATTTT,CASSLDRDRDQPQHF
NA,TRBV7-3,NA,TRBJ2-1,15,TGTGCCAGCAGCACCCGACAGGCCCACTACAATGAGCAGTTCTTC,CASSTRQAHYNEQFF
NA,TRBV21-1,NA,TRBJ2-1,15,TGTGCCAGCAGCGGAGGGGGGGACTCGAACAATGAGCAGTTCTTC,CASSGGGDSNNEQFF
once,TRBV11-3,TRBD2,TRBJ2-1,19,TGTGCCAGCAGCGCAGAGCCGGGACTAGCGGGAGAATCCTACAATGAGCAGTTCTTC,CASSAEPGLAGESYNEQFF